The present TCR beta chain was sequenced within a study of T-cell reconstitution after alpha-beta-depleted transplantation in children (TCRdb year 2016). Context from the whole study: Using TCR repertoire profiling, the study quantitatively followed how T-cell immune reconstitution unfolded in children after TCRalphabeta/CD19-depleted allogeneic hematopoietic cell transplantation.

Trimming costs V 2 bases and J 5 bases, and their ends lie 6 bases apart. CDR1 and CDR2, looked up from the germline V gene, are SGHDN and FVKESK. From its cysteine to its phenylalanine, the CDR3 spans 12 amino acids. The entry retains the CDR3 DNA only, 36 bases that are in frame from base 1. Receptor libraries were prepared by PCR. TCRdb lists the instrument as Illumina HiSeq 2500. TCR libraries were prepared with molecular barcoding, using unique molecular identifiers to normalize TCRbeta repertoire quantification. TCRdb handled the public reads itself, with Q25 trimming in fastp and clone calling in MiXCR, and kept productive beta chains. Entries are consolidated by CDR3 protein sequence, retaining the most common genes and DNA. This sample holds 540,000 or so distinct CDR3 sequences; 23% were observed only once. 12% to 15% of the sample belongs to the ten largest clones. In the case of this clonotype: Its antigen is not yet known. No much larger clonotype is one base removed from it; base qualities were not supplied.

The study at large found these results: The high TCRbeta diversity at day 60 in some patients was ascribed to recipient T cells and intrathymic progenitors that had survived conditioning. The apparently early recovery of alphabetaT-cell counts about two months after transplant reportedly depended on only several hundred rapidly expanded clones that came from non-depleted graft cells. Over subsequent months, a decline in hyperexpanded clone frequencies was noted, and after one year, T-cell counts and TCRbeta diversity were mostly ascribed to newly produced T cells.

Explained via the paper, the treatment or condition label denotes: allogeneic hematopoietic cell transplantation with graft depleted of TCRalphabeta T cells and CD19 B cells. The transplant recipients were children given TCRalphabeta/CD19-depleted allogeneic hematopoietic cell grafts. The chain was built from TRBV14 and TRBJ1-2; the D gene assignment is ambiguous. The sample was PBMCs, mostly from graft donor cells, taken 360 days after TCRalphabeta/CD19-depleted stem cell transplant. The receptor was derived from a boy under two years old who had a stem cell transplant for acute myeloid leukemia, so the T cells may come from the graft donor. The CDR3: CASSQSSYGYTF. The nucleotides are TGTGCCAGCAGCCAAAGCAGTTATGGCTACACCTTC.